The rows below give T cell receptor beta chains drawn from one sample of a study of blood T cell repertoires in COVID-19. Repertoires were generated with immunoSEQ multiplex PCR, while TCRdb's copy carries only in-frame clones and drops some. The repertoire includes 150,000 to 200,000 clones, 80% to 90% of them detected once, and around 8.6% sits in the top ten. Sample: peripheral blood. These receptors all come from a man over 45 with active or convalescent COVID-19. Both conserved end residues are part of each CDR3.

CDR3aa: CASSKASTRGASGANVLTF
j_gene: TRBJ2-6
v_gene: TRBV21-1

CDR3aa: CASRGQGDSDTEAFF
j_gene: TRBJ1-1
v_gene: TRBV6-4

CDR3aa: CAISDVAGSSYEQYF
j_gene: TRBJ2-7
v_gene: TRBV10-3

CDR3aa: CATQQGTTGEAFF
j_gene: TRBJ1-1
v_gene: TRBV5-1

CDR3aa: CASSGRGREDPSYEQYF
j_gene: TRBJ2-7
v_gene: TRBV13

CDR3aa: CASSQVQGVPGELFF
j_gene: TRBJ2-2
v_gene: TRBV4-1

CDR3aa: CASSDMYWNTGELFF
j_gene: TRBJ2-2
v_gene: TRBV6-4

CDR3aa: CASTGTGNYEQYF
j_gene: TRBJ2-7
v_gene: TRBV12-5

CDR3aa: CASSLRGQGSGYTF
j_gene: TRBJ1-2
v_gene: TRBV28

CDR3aa: CASSPVTSGNSPLHF
j_gene: TRBJ1-6
v_gene: TRBV7-9

CDR3aa: CASSSRQGEGGNTIYF
j_gene: TRBJ1-3
v_gene: TRBV6-5

CDR3aa: CASSQGAGTEAFF
j_gene: TRBJ1-1
v_gene: TRBV5-1

CDR3aa: CASTQGGANVLTF
j_gene: TRBJ2-6
v_gene: TRBV19

CDR3aa: CASSYGRGSAGETQYF
j_gene: TRBJ2-5
v_gene: TRBV6-5

CDR3aa: CASSQGEGGPYNEQFF
j_gene: TRBJ2-1
v_gene: TRBV4-1

CDR3aa: CASSPGTANQPQHF
j_gene: TRBJ1-5
v_gene: TRBV19

CDR3aa: CASNPHGGNTEAFF
j_gene: TRBJ1-1
v_gene: TRBV27

CDR3aa: CASSLTTGVSTDTQYF
j_gene: TRBJ2-3
v_gene: TRBV5-1

CDR3aa: CASSRRVQETQYF
j_gene: TRBJ2-5
v_gene: TRBV7-7

CDR3aa: CASSYVAGTYEQYF
j_gene: TRBJ2-7
v_gene: TRBV6-2/TRBV6-3

CDR3aa: CASSSTTPEQFF
j_gene: TRBJ2-1
v_gene: TRBV12-3/TRBV12-4

CDR3aa: CASSSPDSAGEAFF
j_gene: TRBJ1-1
v_gene: TRBV7-6

CDR3aa: CASSQDQWGGTGELFF
j_gene: TRBJ2-2
v_gene: TRBV3-1/TRBV3-2

CDR3aa: CATSDFGYEQFF
j_gene: TRBJ2-1
v_gene: TRBV24-1

CDR3aa: CASSLSPRGRLGSQPQHF
j_gene: TRBJ1-5
v_gene: TRBV21-1

CDR3aa: CASCGAADGANVLTF
j_gene: TRBJ2-6
v_gene: TRBV6-7

CDR3aa: CASSSYFSGNTIYF
j_gene: TRBJ1-3
v_gene: TRBV6-5

CDR3aa: CASSVGRQKETQYF
j_gene: TRBJ2-5
v_gene: TRBV9

CDR3aa: CASSLIPASGQGTQYF
j_gene: TRBJ2-5
v_gene: TRBV7-3

CDR3aa: CASSISQGPLGDTQYF
j_gene: TRBJ2-3
v_gene: TRBV27

CDR3aa: CASSARDYTEAFF
j_gene: TRBJ1-1
v_gene: TRBV19

CDR3aa: CASSLGAGVGTEAFF
j_gene: TRBJ1-1
v_gene: TRBV5-1

CDR3aa: CASSGPPMLAGEYEQYF
j_gene: TRBJ2-7
v_gene: TRBV14

CDR3aa: CASSLKHLYEQYF
j_gene: TRBJ2-7
v_gene: TRBV5-5

CDR3aa: CASSLLRDGGLGYTF
j_gene: TRBJ1-2
v_gene: TRBV27

CDR3aa: CASSPKGLAASYEQYF
j_gene: TRBJ2-7
v_gene: TRBV18

CDR3aa: CASRSPGHNTGELFF
j_gene: TRBJ2-2
v_gene: TRBV7-9

CDR3aa: CATSDSTASSYNEQFF
j_gene: TRBJ2-1
v_gene: TRBV24-1

CDR3aa: CASSTPGYEQYF
j_gene: TRBJ2-7
v_gene: TRBV12-3/TRBV12-4

CDR3aa: CASSAWTGGSNQPQHF
j_gene: TRBJ1-5
v_gene: TRBV19

CDR3aa: CASSLGSSGGYTF
j_gene: TRBJ1-2
v_gene: TRBV7-9

CDR3aa: CASGTGVVDTQYF
j_gene: TRBJ2-3
v_gene: TRBV2